Each of the 28 T cell receptor beta chains below was sequenced from the same sample in a study of blood T cell repertoires in COVID-19. Some clones are missing from TCRdb's copy, which holds only in-frame ones; the method was immunoSEQ multiplex PCR. The sample consists of around 300,000 clones, 90% of them appearing once. The sequencing sample was made of peripheral blood. The source of these receptors is a middle-aged woman with COVID-19, enrolled during active disease.

The chain is built from TRBV28 and TRBJ1-4; 9 nucleotides agree with TRBD1. CDR1 is MDHEN, CDR2 SYDVKM, per germline. This CDR3 has 15 residues. V lost 5 bases, J lost 0 bases, and 1 base stayed unmatched. The CDR3 loop reads CASSRQGATNEKLFF. The CDR3 nucleotides read TGTGCCAGCAGTAGACAGGGGGCAACTAATGAAAAACTGTTTTTT.

The gene calls are TRBV14 and TRBJ1-4; D not resolved. V was cut by 1 base and J by 9 bases, with 6 bases left in between. CDR1 is SGHDN, CDR2 FVKESK, per germline. The CDR3 contains 12 residues. CDR3 sequence (DNA): TGTGCCAGCAGCCAAGTCCATCAAAAACTGTTTTTT. This encodes CASSQVHQKLFF.

The chain recombines TRBV18 with TRBJ1-3, with 10 positions matching TRBD1. CDR3 length: 16 residues. The germline V gene has CDR1 KGHSH and CDR2 LQKENI. J was trimmed by 3 bases and V by 3 bases; bases with no gene match: 5. CDR3 residues: CASSPWDRGFGNTIYF. DNA for the CDR3: TGTGCCAGCTCACCGTGGGACAGGGGATTTGGAAACACCATATATTTT.

The gene calls are TRBV7-9 and TRBJ2-1, with D perhaps matching TRBD1 (6 bases). The CDR3 consists of 14 residues. CDR1 is SEHNR, CDR2 FQNEAQ, per germline (reference sequence). With 4 bases removed from V and 3 bases from J, the gap between germline ends came to 10 bases. The chain's CDR3 is CASSSRDIYNEQFF. CDR3 bases: TGTGCCAGCAGCTCCCGGGACATCTACAATGAGCAGTTCTTC.

The genes are TRBV9 and TRBJ1-6; 9 bases line up with TRBD1. Germline V gives CDR1 SGDLS, CDR2 YYNGEE. V was pared by 3 bases and J by 6 bases, with 4 bases of the junction left unmatched. The CDR3 is 15 amino acids. The CDR3 region has the DNA TGTGCCAGCAGCGCCCGGGGACAGGGTAATTCACCCCTCCACTTT. Protein sequence: CASSARGQGNSPLHF.

The chain carries TRBV7-9 and TRBJ1-1; 7 nucleotides match TRBD1. The V gene's germline CDR1 is SEHNR and CDR2 FQNEAQ (reference sequence). V shed 4 bases, J shed 4 bases, and the junction held 9 bases outside the gene matches. This CDR3 comprises 15 residues. Here the CDR3 reads CASSSLQGKITEAFF. In nucleotides, the CDR3 is TGTGCCAGCAGCTCTCTACAGGGGAAGATCACTGAAGCTTTCTTT.

This clone turned up a few times. V is TRBV4-3 and J is TRBJ2-7, with a weak D call TRBD2 (6 bases). CDR3 length: 15 residues. The V gene's germline CDR1 is LGHNA and CDR2 YSLEER. The DNA of the CDR3 is TGCGCGTCGGGAGTTTCGGAGGGGCCGGGAGCCGAGCAGTACTTC. Its protein is CASGVSEGPGAEQYF.

The DNA of the CDR3 is TGTGCCAGCAGCCATACTAGCGGGGGGCCCTCTGGGGCCAACGTCCTGACTTTC. As protein: CASSHTSGGPSGANVLTF. The chain combines TRBV7-6 with TRBJ2-6; 12 bases are shared with TRBD2. The V gene end was trimmed by 5 bases and the J gene end by 0 bases; junction bases not matched to a gene: 5. Germline CDR1 reads SGHVS; CDR2 reads FNYEAQ. The CDR3 is made up of 18 amino acids.

This clone was recorded only once. J is TRBJ1-1 and V is TRBV7-2; TRBD1 might be the D (5 bases). The V and J ends lost 5 bases and 3 bases respectively, with 16 bases between them. CDR3 length equals 15 residues. Germline CDR1 and CDR2: SGHTA and FQGNSA. CDR3 protein: CASSLFQGFDTEAFF. The CDR3 DNA reads as TGTGCCAGCAGCCTATTCCAGGGATTCGACACTGAAGCTTTCTTT.

This chain joins TRBV19 and TRBJ1-4; D unresolved. V gave up 11 bases and J gave up 0 bases, with 4 bases separating them. The germline V gene has CDR1 LNHDA and CDR2 SQIVND (reference sequence). The CDR3 has 11 amino acids. The CDR3 nucleotides read TGTGCCTCTGCAACTAATGAAAAACTGTTTTTT. Its translation is CASATNEKLFF.

This clone was seen ten or more times. The chain uses TRBV27 and TRBJ1-6; perhaps TRBD1 as D (6 bases). This CDR3 is 15 amino acids long. V dropped 8 bases and J dropped 9 bases, with 20 bases sitting between them. Germline CDR1 is MNHEY and CDR2 is SMNVEV (reference sequence). Here the CDR3 DNA reads TGTGCCAGCTCCCCGGGGGGGCCTTCATCTTCACCCCTCCACTTT. Amino acid sequence: CASSPGGPSSSPLHF.

This chain uses TRBV9 with TRBJ1-5; TRBD1 might be the D (6 bases). Germline V CDR1 and CDR2: SGDLS, YYNGEE. The length of the CDR3 is 16 residues. V was trimmed by 3 bases and J by 3 bases, leaving 16 bases between them. CDR3 DNA sequence: TGTGCCAGCAGCGCCGACCCGGACAGATTCAATCAGCCCCAGCATTTT. It specifies CASSADPDRFNQPQHF.

The CDR3 DNA sequence: TGTGCCAGTAGTATGCGGCCAGCGGCAGAGACCCAGTACTTC. Amino acid sequence: CASSMRPAAETQYF. The chain joins TRBV19 to TRBJ2-5; weak D call: TRBD2 (5 bases). The CDR3 consists of 14 residues. V lost 3 bases and J 4 bases, leaving 12 bases between the germline ends. Germline V gene sequence: CDR1 LNHDA, CDR2 SQIVND (reference sequence). The entire variable domain, with the rest obtained from reference TRBV19 and TRBJ2-5, is as follows: DGGITQSPKYLFRKEGQNVTLSCEQNLNHDAMYWYRQDPGQGLRLIYYSQIVNDFQKGDIAEGYSVSREKKESFPLTVTSAQKNPTAFYLCASSMRPAAETQYFGPGTRLLVL.

The V and J genes are TRBV29-1 and TRBJ1-3, with no clear D. The CDR3 is made up of 11 amino acids. The V and J ends lost 5 bases and 4 bases respectively, with 6 bases between them. The germline CDR1 and CDR2 sequences are SQVTM and ANQGSEA. The CDR3 reads CSVIQGNTIYF. The CDR3 DNA sequence: TGCAGCGTTATACAGGGAAACACCATATATTTT.

This chain connects TRBV11-2 to TRBJ2-3, with a weak D call TRBD2 (6 bases). Germline values: CDR1 SGHAT, CDR2 FQNNGV. The CDR3 is 17 residues long. Trimming left V 3 bases short and J 6 bases short, with 22 bases between. The CDR3 nucleotides are TGTGCCAGCAGCTTTCCACCGGGACTGGGTCGTGCGGATACGCAGTATTTT. This codes for CASSFPPGLGRADTQYF. The variable domain in full, with the rest retrieved from reference TRBV11-2 and TRBJ2-3, is EAGVAQSPRYKIIEKRQSVAFWCNPISGHATLYWYQQILGQGPKLLIQFQNNGVVDDSQLPKDRFSAERLKGVDSTLKIQPAKLEDSAVYLCASSFPPGLGRADTQYFGPGTRLTVL.

This clone appeared a single time. V gene TRBV4-3 combines with J gene TRBJ2-2; TRBD2 might be the D (5 bases). Germline V CDR1 and CDR2: LGHNA, YSLEER. This CDR3 contains 18 residues. Trimming removed 0 bases at V and 0 bases at J, with 14 bases between. CDR3 in DNA: TGCGCCAGCAGCCAAGATCCGGCGGAAGCGGCGAACACCGGGGAGCTGTTTTTT. Its protein product is CASSQDPAEAANTGELFF.

The gene calls are TRBV7-2 and TRBJ2-2, with 11 bases lining up with TRBD2. V shed 2 bases and J 7 bases; nucleotides not matched to a gene: 6. Germline CDR1 and CDR2: SGHTA and FQGNSA. The CDR3 consists of 16 residues. The CDR3 protein is CASSLRTSGGGGELFF. CDR3 nucleotides: TGTGCCAGCAGCTTACGAACTAGCGGGGGAGGCGGGGAGCTGTTTTTT.

J is TRBJ1-1 and V is TRBV11-3; D is undetermined. Germline loops: CDR1 SGHNT, CDR2 YENEEA. This CDR3 is built from 13 residues. Trimming shortened V by 2 bases and J by 1 base, and 5 bases separated the two germline ends. The CDR3 is CASSLPGNTEAFF. The CDR3 DNA reads as TGTGCCAGCAGCTTACCCGGGAACACTGAAGCTTTCTTT.

V is TRBV13 and J is TRBJ2-1, with TRBD2 as a possible D gene (5 bases). This CDR3 has 15 residues. V lost 0 bases to trimming and J lost 0 bases, with 6 bases between them. Germline-derived CDR1 and CDR2 are PRHDT and FYEKMQ (reference sequence). Here the CDR3 DNA reads TGTGCCAGCAGCTTAGGGGGGAGCTCCTACAATGAGCAGTTCTTC. Encoded protein: CASSLGGSSYNEQFF.

The chain is built from TRBV27 and TRBJ1-1, with TRBD1 matching 12 bases. From germline, CDR1 is MNHEY and CDR2 SMNVEV (reference sequence). The length of the CDR3 is 18 residues. Germline trimming cut 0 bases from V and 5 bases from J; bases unmatched to any gene: 10. The CDR3 loop is CASSLSISRDRGRTEAFF. The DNA for the CDR3 is TGTGCCAGCAGTTTATCCATATCCCGGGACAGGGGGCGAACTGAAGCTTTCTTT.

CDR3 protein: CASSHLKSGLYEQYF. DNA for the CDR3: TGTGCCAGCAGCCACCTAAAAAGTGGTCTATACGAGCAGTACTTC. The V call is TRBV7-3, the J call TRBJ2-7; D is unresolved. CDR3 length: 15 residues. Trimming shortened V by 5 bases and J by 4 bases, and 18 bases separated the two germline ends. Germline V lookup: CDR1 SGHTA, CDR2 FQGTGA.

In the case of this clone: At one end the junction does not follow the germline gene, possibly because of a read error. The chain couples TRBV28 to TRBJ1-2, with D maybe TRBD1 (5 bases). Germline V gene sequence: CDR1 MDHEN, CDR2 SYDVKM. This CDR3 has 12 amino acids. The CDR3, as DNA: TGTGCCGGCAGTCGCCAGGGAAGCGGCTACACCTTC. Translation: CAGSRQGSGYTF.

The genes are TRBV6-5 and TRBJ1-6; no clear D. The CDR3 has 15 residues. V was cut by 6 bases and J by 0 bases, with 9 bases left in between. In germline, CDR1 is MNHEY, CDR2 SVGAGI. The CDR3 sequence is CASREGGSYNSPLHF. For the CDR3, the DNA is TGTGCCAGCAGGGAGGGCGGCTCCTATAATTCACCCCTCCACTTT.

The genes are TRBV6-5 and TRBJ1-2; D is possibly TRBD1 (5 bases). Deletions cut 2 bases from V and 4 bases from J, with 14 bases between. Germline assignment: CDR1 MNHEY and CDR2 SVGAGI. This CDR3 region has 15 residues. This chain's CDR3 is CASSYQGVTGYGYTF. DNA for the CDR3: TGTGCCAGCAGTTACCAAGGGGTGACGGGCTATGGCTACACCTTC.

The chain carries TRBV5-1 and TRBJ2-5, with D maybe TRBD2 (5 bases). Germline V CDR1 and CDR2: SGHRS, YFSETQ. Trimming pared 1 base from V and 4 bases from J, leaving 11 bases between. CDR3 length: 14 amino acids. The CDR3 DNA is TGCGCCAGCAGCTTGTCGGGGAGTGGAGAGACCCAGTACTTC. As protein: CASSLSGSGETQYF.

V is TRBV5-4 and J is TRBJ2-1; TRBD1 is a possible D gene (6 bases). The V gene lost 0 bases and the J gene lost 4 bases, with 20 bases spanning the gap. The CDR3 is 18 amino acids. Germline V CDR1 and CDR2: SGHNT, YYREEE (reference sequence). The DNA for the CDR3 is TGTGCCAGCAGCTTGGGACCCGATACTGGCAGGGGATACAATGAGCAGTTCTTC. It translates to CASSLGPDTGRGYNEQFF.

This clone was seen once. V gene TRBV28 combines with J gene TRBJ1-2, with 8 bases aligning to TRBD1. Trimming cost V 5 bases and J 2 bases; bases outside gene matches: 7. The V gene's germline CDR1 is MDHEN and CDR2 SYDVKM. The CDR3 is made up of 15 amino acids. The CDR3 DNA reads TGTGCCAGCAGTCGATCGGACAGGGAGAACTATGGCTACACCTTC. Protein: CASSRSDRENYGYTF.

The chain is built from TRBV7-9 and TRBJ2-7; D is possibly TRBD1 (6 bases). CDR3 length equals 13 residues. V was trimmed by 5 bases and J by 3 bases, leaving 11 bases between them. Germline V CDR1 and CDR2: SEHNR, FQNEAQ (reference sequence). This chain's CDR3 is CASSQDSIYEQYF. CDR3 nucleotides: TGTGCCAGCAGCCAGGACAGCATCTACGAGCAGTACTTC.